This is a list of T cell receptor beta chains from one sample in a study of PD-1 blockade in classical Hodgkin lymphoma. Measured with immunoSEQ multiplex PCR; TCRdb has only the in-frame clones, and not every one. The sample lists approximately 44,000 clones, around two thirds occurring once. Source: peripheral blood mononuclear cells (PBMCs), taken before the fourth cycle of nivolumab. The receptors stem from a human donor with classical Hodgkin lymphoma. Both conserved end residues are part of each CDR3. Fields, in order: J gene, V gene, clone size, CDR3 length, D gene, CDR3 DNA, CDR3 protein. The D gene is left open where the match is weak. Clone size, where shown, is once, few, many, or a class for clones that have expanded.

J: TRBJ2-3; V: TRBV2; size: .; length: 12; D: .; DNA: TGTGCCCGGAGTCGAGGGACAGATACGCAGTATTTT; CDR3: CARSRGTDTQYF
J: TRBJ2-5; V: TRBV28; size: .; length: 17; D: .; DNA: TGTGCCAGCAGTTCACCCACTCTAGCGCGCGGCGGGGAGACCCAGTACTTC; CDR3: CASSSPTLARGGETQYF
J: TRBJ1-1; V: TRBV29-1; size: few; length: 11; D: .; DNA: TGCTCCGGGACGGTGAACACTGAAGCTTTCTTT; CDR3: CSGTVNTEAFF
J: TRBJ1-6; V: TRBV7-7; size: few; length: 18; D: TRBD1; DNA: TGTGCTAGCAGCTTACCCCTACCCGGGACAGGGGGGAATTCACCCCTCCACTTT; CDR3: CASSLPLPGTGGNSPLHF
J: TRBJ2-3; V: TRBV11-2; size: .; length: 14; D: .; DNA: TGTGCCAGCAGCTTGATAGGAGGGCCAGATACGCAGTATTTT; CDR3: CASSLIGGPDTQYF
J: TRBJ1-3; V: TRBV6-5; size: medium-sized; length: 14; D: .; DNA: TGTGCCAGCAGGAATACGGCCTCTGGAAACACCATATATTTT; CDR3: CASRNTASGNTIYF
J: TRBJ2-1; V: TRBV7-6; size: medium-sized; length: 14; D: .; DNA: TGTGCCAGCAGCTCCACCCCCTATTACAATGAGCAGTTCTTC; CDR3: CASSSTPYYNEQFF
J: TRBJ2-2; V: TRBV7-2; size: few; length: 13; D: .; DNA: TGTGCCAGCAGCCCTAAGGAGGTCGGGGAGCTGTTTTTT; CDR3: CASSPKEVGELFF
J: TRBJ2-3; V: TRBV5-4; size: .; length: 16; D: .; DNA: TGTGCCAGCAGCTTGTGGAGCGGCAGAAGCACAGATACGCAGTATTTT; CDR3: CASSLWSGRSTDTQYF
J: TRBJ1-3; V: TRBV4-1; size: .; length: 15; D: TRBD1; DNA: TGCGCCAGCAGCCAAACAGGGGGCCCTGGAAACACCATATATTTT; CDR3: CASSQTGGPGNTIYF
J: TRBJ2-2; V: TRBV6-1; size: .; length: 15; D: .; DNA: TGTGCCAGCAAAAAATTCCGAGGGACCACCGGGGAGCTGTTTTTT; CDR3: CASKKFRGTTGELFF
J: TRBJ2-7; V: TRBV10-3; size: .; length: 14; D: .; DNA: TGTGCCATCAGTGGATGGACTCGACCCTACGAGCAGTACTTC; CDR3: CAISGWTRPYEQYF
J: TRBJ1-1; V: TRBV19; size: .; length: 11; D: .; DNA: TGTGCCAGTAGTACCCCACGCAAAGCTTTCTTT; CDR3: CASSTPRKAFF
J: TRBJ2-3; V: TRBV11-1; size: few; length: 12; D: .; DNA: TGTGCCAGCAGCTTATGGTTAGATACGCAGTATTTT; CDR3: CASSLWLDTQYF
J: TRBJ2-7; V: TRBV30; size: .; length: 13; D: .; DNA: TGTGCCTGGGGATTTGGTCCCTACTACGAGCAGTACTTC; CDR3: CAWGFGPYYEQYF
J: TRBJ2-5; V: TRBV5-1; size: .; length: 12; D: TRBD2; DNA: TGCGCCAGCCGCCCGGGGGGAGAGACCCAGTACTTC; CDR3: CASRPGGETQYF
J: TRBJ2-2; V: TRBV25-1; size: .; length: 17; D: .; DNA: TGTGCCAGCGGTAAATCCGGGACTTCTGCTCTCACCGGGGAGCTGTTTTTT; CDR3: CASGKSGTSALTGELFF
J: TRBJ2-2; V: TRBV19; size: few; length: 14; D: TRBD1; DNA: TGTGCCACCAAGGACAGGTTTATCGCCGGGGAGCTGTTTTTT; CDR3: CATKDRFIAGELFF
J: TRBJ1-1; V: TRBV19; size: .; length: 14; D: .; DNA: TGTGCCAGTAGTACCCACAGTAAGAACACTGAAGCTTTCTTT; CDR3: CASSTHSKNTEAFF
J: TRBJ2-7; V: TRBV28; size: .; length: 15; D: TRBD1; DNA: TGTGCCAGCAGTCGCCCCGGGACAGGGTCTCACGAGCAGTACTTC; CDR3: CASSRPGTGSHEQYF
J: TRBJ2-5; V: TRBV5-1; size: .; length: 15; D: .; DNA: TGCGCCAGCAGCTTCGCAGGAGCGGGCCAAGAGACCCAGTACTTC; CDR3: CASSFAGAGQETQYF
J: TRBJ1-4; V: TRBV7-3; size: .; length: 13; D: .; DNA: TGTGCCAGCAGCTTAGTCCCAAATGAAAAACTGTTTTTT; CDR3: CASSLVPNEKLFF
J: TRBJ1-1; V: TRBV7-3; size: .; length: 14; D: .; DNA: TGTGCCAGCAGCTTATATCAGGGATACGCTGAAGCTTTCTTT; CDR3: CASSLYQGYAEAFF
J: TRBJ2-6; V: TRBV7-9; size: .; length: 17; D: .; DNA: TGTGCCAGCAGCTTATGGTTTAGAGGATCGGGGGCCAACGTCCTGACTTTC; CDR3: CASSLWFRGSGANVLTF
J: TRBJ2-7; V: TRBV2; size: many; length: 14; D: .; DNA: TGTGCCAGTAGACCCTTTCCGAGGACCTACGAGCAGTACTTC; CDR3: CASRPFPRTYEQYF
J: TRBJ1-2; V: TRBV19; size: .; length: 12; D: .; DNA: TGTGCCAGTAGTCGGGGAGCCTATGGCTACACCTTC; CDR3: CASSRGAYGYTF
J: TRBJ2-1; V: TRBV9; size: once; length: 16; D: .; DNA: TGTGCCAGCAGCGCCGCAGGGGCACCTTTTTTTGATGAGCAGTTCTTC; CDR3: CASSAAGAPFFDEQFF
J: TRBJ1-1; V: TRBV11-3; size: few; length: 13; D: .; DNA: TGTGCCAGCGCCGAGACAGTGAACACTGAAGCTTTCTTT; CDR3: CASAETVNTEAFF
J: TRBJ2-1; V: TRBV11-2; size: .; length: 13; D: .; DNA: TGTGCCAGCAGCCCCGCCTACGAGGGCGAGCAGTTCTTC; CDR3: CASSPAYEGEQFF
J: TRBJ1-2; V: TRBV30; size: .; length: 13; D: .; DNA: TGTGCCTGGAGGCAGGCGGAGTTTTATGGCTACACCTTC; CDR3: CAWRQAEFYGYTF
J: TRBJ2-1; V: TRBV6-1; size: .; length: 13; D: .; DNA: TGTGCCAGCAGTGAAGTTGTTTACAATGAGCAGTTCTTC; CDR3: CASSEVVYNEQFF
J: TRBJ2-7; V: TRBV28; size: .; length: 16; D: .; DNA: TGTGCCAGCAGTTTACGCCCGGGCAGGGACTCCTACGAGCAGTACTTC; CDR3: CASSLRPGRDSYEQYF
J: TRBJ2-5; V: TRBV13; size: few; length: 14; D: .; DNA: TGTGCCAGCAGCGCCCCCGGTAGTGGAGAGACCCAGTACTTC; CDR3: CASSAPGSGETQYF
J: TRBJ2-7; V: TRBV7-9; size: .; length: 16; D: TRBD1; DNA: TGTGCCAGCAGCTTTCTCACCTCAGACAGGGTCCACGAGCAGTACTTC; CDR3: CASSFLTSDRVHEQYF
J: TRBJ2-3; V: TRBV5-1; size: .; length: 15; D: .; DNA: TGCGCCAGCAGCTCAACCAAACCTGGCGCAGATACGCAGTATTTT; CDR3: CASSSTKPGADTQYF
J: TRBJ1-3; V: TRBV30; size: .; length: 15; D: .; DNA: TGTGCCTGGAGTGAGAAACTCGGACTGGGAAACACCATATATTTT; CDR3: CAWSEKLGLGNTIYF
J: TRBJ1-2; V: TRBV20-1; size: few; length: 11; D: TRBD1; DNA: TGCAGTGCTGGGGACAGTAATGGCTACACCTTC; CDR3: CSAGDSNGYTF
J: TRBJ1-1; V: TRBV10-3; size: .; length: 13; D: .; DNA: TGTGCCATCAAAAGGGACCTGAACACTGAAGCTTTCTTT; CDR3: CAIKRDLNTEAFF
J: TRBJ1-2; V: TRBV5-6; size: .; length: 14; D: TRBD1; DNA: TGTGCCAGCAGCCCACAGGGGTACAACTATGGCTACACCTTC; CDR3: CASSPQGYNYGYTF
J: TRBJ1-6; V: TRBV5-6; size: .; length: 12; D: .; DNA: TGTGCCAGCCAGGGGTGGGGCTCACCCCTCCACTTT; CDR3: CASQGWGSPLHF
J: TRBJ1-5; V: TRBV6-6; size: .; length: 13; D: .; DNA: TGTGCCAGCACCTACGGAGCCAATCAGCCCCAGCATTTT; CDR3: CASTYGANQPQHF
J: TRBJ1-1; V: TRBV10-2; size: few; length: 13; D: .; DNA: TGCGCCAGCGGGGGACCGGGGGAGACTGAAGCTTTCTTT; CDR3: CASGGPGETEAFF
J: TRBJ1-2; V: TRBV9; size: few; length: 12; D: .; DNA: TGTGCCAGCACGGGGGACAACTATGGCTACACCTTC; CDR3: CASTGDNYGYTF
J: TRBJ1-5; V: TRBV28; size: .; length: 13; D: .; DNA: TGTGCCAGCACTGACAGATCTTTTGCGCCCCAGCATTTT; CDR3: CASTDRSFAPQHF
J: TRBJ2-6; V: TRBV5-8; size: .; length: 14; D: .; DNA: TGTGCCAGCAGCCCCCTCTCTGGGGCCAACGTCCTGACTTTC; CDR3: CASSPLSGANVLTF
J: TRBJ2-3; V: TRBV28; size: .; length: 17; D: .; DNA: TGTGCCAGCAGTTCGCTTATTAGGGGGGCTAGCACAGATACGCAGTATTTT; CDR3: CASSSLIRGASTDTQYF
J: TRBJ2-7; V: TRBV27; size: .; length: 14; D: .; DNA: TGTGCCAGTATTTCAGAAAGGGGGTCCTACGAGCAGTACTTC; CDR3: CASISERGSYEQYF
J: TRBJ2-2; V: TRBV23-1; size: once; length: 17; D: TRBD1; DNA: TGCGCCAGACGGAGCTCGACCGGACAGGGATACACCGGGGAGCTGTTTTTT; CDR3: CARRSSTGQGYTGELFF
J: TRBJ1-2; V: TRBV27; size: .; length: 14; D: TRBD1; DNA: TGTGCCAGCAGTACCACAGGGGGGGGCTATGGCTACACCTTC; CDR3: CASSTTGGGYGYTF
J: TRBJ1-1; V: TRBV19; size: .; length: 13; D: .; DNA: TGTGCCAGTAAAACACAGCCATACAGTGAAGCTTTCTTT; CDR3: CASKTQPYSEAFF
J: TRBJ1-1; V: TRBV15; size: .; length: 16; D: .; DNA: TGTGCCACCAGCATTGGGACGGACCTTATGAACACTGAAGCTTTCTTT; CDR3: CATSIGTDLMNTEAFF